This T cell receptor (beta chain) was sequenced during a study of circulating and synovial CD4+ cells in juvenile arthritis. Study results and caveats: Compared with bulk blood, circulating pathogenic-like lymphocytes shared substantially more CDR3 sequences with synovial T cells. Measured synovium overlap likely understates the true shared repertoire.

Sequencing was performed with immunoSEQ multiplex PCR; in TCRdb, only in-frame clones are kept and a portion is missing. Among some 35,000 clones listed, nearly 97% were seen once. On this clone: Antigen specificity is unknown.

The CDR3 spans 14 residues. With 6 bases clipped from V and 6 bases from J, the junction kept 8 bases outside the gene matches. Germline V CDR1 and CDR2: SGHVS, FQNEAQ. The receptor was derived from a human donor with juvenile idiopathic arthritis. Sequencing used CD4+ T cells from blood. The V gene is TRBV7-8, the J gene TRBJ1-1; 9 nucleotides align to TRBD1. The CDR3 sequence: CASRRDRDDPEAFF. DNA for the CDR3: TGTGCCAGCAGGAGGGACAGGGATGACCCTGAAGCTTTCTTT.